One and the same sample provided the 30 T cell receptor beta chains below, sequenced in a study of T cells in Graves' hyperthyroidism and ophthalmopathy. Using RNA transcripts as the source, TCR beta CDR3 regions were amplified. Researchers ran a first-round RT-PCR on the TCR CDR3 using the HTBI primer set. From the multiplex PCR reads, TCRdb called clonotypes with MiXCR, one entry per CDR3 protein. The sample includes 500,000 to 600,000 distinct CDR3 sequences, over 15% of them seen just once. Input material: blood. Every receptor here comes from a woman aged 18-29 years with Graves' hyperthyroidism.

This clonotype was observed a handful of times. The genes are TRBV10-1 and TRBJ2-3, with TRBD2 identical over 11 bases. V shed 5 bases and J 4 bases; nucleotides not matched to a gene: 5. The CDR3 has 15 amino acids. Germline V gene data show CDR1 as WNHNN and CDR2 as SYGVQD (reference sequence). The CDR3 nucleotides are TGCGCCAGCAGTACTAGCGGGAGAAAGTCAGATACGCAGTATTTT. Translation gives CASSTSGRKSDTQYF.

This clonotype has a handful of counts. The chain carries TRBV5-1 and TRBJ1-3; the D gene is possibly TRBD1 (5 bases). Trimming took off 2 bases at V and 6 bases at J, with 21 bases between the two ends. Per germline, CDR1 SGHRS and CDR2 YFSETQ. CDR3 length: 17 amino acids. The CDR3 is CASSFRGPGGWENTIYF. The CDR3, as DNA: TGCGCCAGCAGCTTTCGCGGACCCGGGGGATGGGAAAACACCATATATTTT.

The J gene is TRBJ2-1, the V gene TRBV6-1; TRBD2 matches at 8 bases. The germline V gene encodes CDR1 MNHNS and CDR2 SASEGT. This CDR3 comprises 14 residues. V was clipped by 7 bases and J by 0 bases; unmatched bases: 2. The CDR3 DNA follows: TGTGCCAGCAAGCGGGAGAGCTCCTACAATGAGCAGTTCTTC. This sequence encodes CASKRESSYNEQFF.

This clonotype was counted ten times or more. CDR3 nucleotides: TGTGCTAGTGGTTTGGTTCTAACCCAGGGGGCCGGCAATCAGCCCCAGCATTTT. As protein: CASGLVLTQGAGNQPQHF. J is TRBJ1-5 and V is TRBV12-5; 8 bases align to TRBD1. After removal of 0 bases from V and 2 bases from J, the junction contained 9 bases not matched to a gene. CDR3 length: 18 amino acids. Germline values: CDR1 LGHNT, CDR2 FRNRAP.

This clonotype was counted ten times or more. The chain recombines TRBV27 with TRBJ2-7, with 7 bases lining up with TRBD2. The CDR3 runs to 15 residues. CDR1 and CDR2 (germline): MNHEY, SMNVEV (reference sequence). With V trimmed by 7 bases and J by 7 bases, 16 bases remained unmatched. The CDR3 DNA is TGTGCCAGCATACGTGAGGCTAGCGGTAATGGGGAGCAGTACTTC. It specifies CASIREASGNGEQYF.

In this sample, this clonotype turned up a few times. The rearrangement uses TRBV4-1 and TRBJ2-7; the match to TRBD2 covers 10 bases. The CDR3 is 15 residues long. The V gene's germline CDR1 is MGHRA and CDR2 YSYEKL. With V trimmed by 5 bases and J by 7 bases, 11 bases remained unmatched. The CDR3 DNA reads TGCGCCAGCAGCGCAACCGGGACTAGCGCGGGGGAGCAGTACTTC. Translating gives CASSATGTSAGEQYF.

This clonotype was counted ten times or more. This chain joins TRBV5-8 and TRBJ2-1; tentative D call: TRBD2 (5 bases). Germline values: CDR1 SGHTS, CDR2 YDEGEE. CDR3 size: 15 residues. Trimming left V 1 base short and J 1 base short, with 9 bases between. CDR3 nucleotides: TGTGCCAGCAGCTTGTTCCGAGGGTCCTACAATGAGCAGTTCTTC. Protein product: CASSLFRGSYNEQFF.

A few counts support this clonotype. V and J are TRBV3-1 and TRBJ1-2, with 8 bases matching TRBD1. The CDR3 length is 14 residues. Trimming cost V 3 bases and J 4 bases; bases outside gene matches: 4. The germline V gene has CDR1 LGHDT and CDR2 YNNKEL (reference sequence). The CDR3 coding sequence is TGTGCCAGCAGCCAGCCAGGGGGCGGCTATGGCTACACCTTC. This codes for CASSQPGGGYGYTF.

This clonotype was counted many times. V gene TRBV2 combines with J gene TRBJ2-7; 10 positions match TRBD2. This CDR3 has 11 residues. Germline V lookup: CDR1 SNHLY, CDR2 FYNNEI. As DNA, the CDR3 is TGTGCTAAGCGGGAGGGGAACGAGCAGTACTTC. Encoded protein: CAKREGNEQYF.

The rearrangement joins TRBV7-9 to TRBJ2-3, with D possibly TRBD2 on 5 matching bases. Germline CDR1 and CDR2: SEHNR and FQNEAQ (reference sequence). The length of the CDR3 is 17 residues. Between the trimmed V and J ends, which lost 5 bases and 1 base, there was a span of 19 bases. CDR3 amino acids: CASSTRAGGTRTDTQYF. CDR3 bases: TGTGCCAGCAGCACCCGGGCGGGCGGCACCCGCACAGATACGCAGTATTTT.

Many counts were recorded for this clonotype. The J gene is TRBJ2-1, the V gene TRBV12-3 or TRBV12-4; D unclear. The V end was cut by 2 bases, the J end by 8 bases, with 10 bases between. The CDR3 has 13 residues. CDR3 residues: CASSLLGRHEQFF. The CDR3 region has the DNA TGTGCCAGCAGTTTACTAGGGCGACATGAGCAGTTCTTC.

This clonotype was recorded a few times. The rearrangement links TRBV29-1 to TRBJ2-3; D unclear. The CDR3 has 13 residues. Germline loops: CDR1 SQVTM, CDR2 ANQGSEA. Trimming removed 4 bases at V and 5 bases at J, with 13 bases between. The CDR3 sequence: CSVGRPDRDTQYF. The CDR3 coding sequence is TGCAGCGTTGGGCGACCCGACCGAGATACGCAGTATTTT.

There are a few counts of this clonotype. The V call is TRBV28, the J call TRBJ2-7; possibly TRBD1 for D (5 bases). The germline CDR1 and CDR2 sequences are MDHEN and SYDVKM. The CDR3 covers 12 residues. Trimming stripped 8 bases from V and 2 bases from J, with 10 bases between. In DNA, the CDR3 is TGTGCCAGCGGGGCAGAACCCTACGAGCAGTACTTC. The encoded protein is CASGAEPYEQYF.

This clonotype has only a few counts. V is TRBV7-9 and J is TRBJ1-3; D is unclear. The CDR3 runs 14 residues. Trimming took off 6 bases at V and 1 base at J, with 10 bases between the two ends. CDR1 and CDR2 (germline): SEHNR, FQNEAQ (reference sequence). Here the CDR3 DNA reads TGTGCCAGCAGGAACCCAGCATCTGGAAACACCATATATTTT. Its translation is CASRNPASGNTIYF.

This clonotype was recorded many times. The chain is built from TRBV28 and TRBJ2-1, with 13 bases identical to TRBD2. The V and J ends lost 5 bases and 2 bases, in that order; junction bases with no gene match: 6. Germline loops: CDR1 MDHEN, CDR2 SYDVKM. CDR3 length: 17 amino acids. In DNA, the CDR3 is TGTGCCAGCAGTCCGGGACTAGCGGGGCTCACCTACAATGAGCAGTTCTTC. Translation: CASSPGLAGLTYNEQFF.

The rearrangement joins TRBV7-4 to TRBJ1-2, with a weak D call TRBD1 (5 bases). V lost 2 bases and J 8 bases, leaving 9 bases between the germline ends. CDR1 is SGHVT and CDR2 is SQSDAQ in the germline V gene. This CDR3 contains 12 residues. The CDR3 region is CASSLRGEGYTF. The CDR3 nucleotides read TGTGCCAGCAGCTTACGAGGGGAAGGCTACACCTTC.

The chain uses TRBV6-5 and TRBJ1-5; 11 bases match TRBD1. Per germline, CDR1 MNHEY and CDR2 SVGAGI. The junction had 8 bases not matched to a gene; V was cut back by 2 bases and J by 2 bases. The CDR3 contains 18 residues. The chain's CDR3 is CASSYTLGQGEGNQPQHF. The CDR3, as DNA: TGTGCCAGCAGTTACACCCTGGGACAGGGGGAAGGCAATCAGCCCCAGCATTTT.

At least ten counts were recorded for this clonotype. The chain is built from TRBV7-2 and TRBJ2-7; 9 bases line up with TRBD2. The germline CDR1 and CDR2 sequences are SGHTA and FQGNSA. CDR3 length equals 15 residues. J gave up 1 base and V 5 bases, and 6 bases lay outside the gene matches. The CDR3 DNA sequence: TGTGCCAGCAGCCCTAGCGGGATTGGGTCCTACGAGCAGTACTTC. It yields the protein CASSPSGIGSYEQYF.

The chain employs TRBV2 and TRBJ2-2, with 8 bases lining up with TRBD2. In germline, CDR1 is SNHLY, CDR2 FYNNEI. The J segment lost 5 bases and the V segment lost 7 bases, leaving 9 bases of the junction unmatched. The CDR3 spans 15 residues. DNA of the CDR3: TGTGCCAGCAAGTTCGGGGGGGGCTTGACCGGGGAGCTGTTTTTT. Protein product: CASKFGGGLTGELFF.

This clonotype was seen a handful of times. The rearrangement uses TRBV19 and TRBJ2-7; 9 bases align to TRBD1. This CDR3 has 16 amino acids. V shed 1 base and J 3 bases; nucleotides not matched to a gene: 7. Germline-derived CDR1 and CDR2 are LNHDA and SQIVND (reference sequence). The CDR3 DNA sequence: TGTGCCAGTAGTATAGTTCCGGGACAGGGCATCTACGAGCAGTACTTC. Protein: CASSIVPGQGIYEQYF.

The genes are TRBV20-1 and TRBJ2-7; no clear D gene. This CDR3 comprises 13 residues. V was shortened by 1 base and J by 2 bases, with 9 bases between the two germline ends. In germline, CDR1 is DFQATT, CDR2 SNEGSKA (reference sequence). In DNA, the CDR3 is TGCAGTGCTAGAGTCGAGGTGCCCTACGAGCAGTACTTC. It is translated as CSARVEVPYEQYF.

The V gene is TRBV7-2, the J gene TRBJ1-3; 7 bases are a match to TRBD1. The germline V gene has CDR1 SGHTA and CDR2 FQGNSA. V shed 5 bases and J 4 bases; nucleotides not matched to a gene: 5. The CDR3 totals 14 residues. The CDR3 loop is CASSRGTAGNTIYF. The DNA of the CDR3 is TGTGCCAGCAGCCGAGGGACAGCAGGAAACACCATATATTTT.

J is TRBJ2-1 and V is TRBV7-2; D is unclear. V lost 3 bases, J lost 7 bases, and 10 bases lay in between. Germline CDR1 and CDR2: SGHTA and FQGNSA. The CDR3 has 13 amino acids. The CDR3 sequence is CASSFKGWNEQFF. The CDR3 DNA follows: TGTGCCAGCAGCTTTAAGGGCTGGAATGAGCAGTTCTTC.

The CDR3 nucleotides are TGTGCCAGCGCGGGGAGCTCCTATAATTCACCCCTCCACTTT. Translated: CASAGSSYNSPLHF. The chain uses TRBV12-3 or TRBV12-4 and TRBJ1-6; D unresolved. CDR3 size: 14 residues. Between the trimmed V and J ends, which lost 8 bases and 0 bases, there was a span of 8 bases.

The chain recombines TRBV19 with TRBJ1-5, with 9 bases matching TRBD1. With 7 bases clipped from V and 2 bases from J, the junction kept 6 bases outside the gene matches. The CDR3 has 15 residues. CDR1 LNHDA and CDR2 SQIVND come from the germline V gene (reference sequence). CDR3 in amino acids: CASTQRTGGNQPQHF. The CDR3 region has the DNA TGTGCCAGTACCCAACGGACAGGGGGCAATCAGCCCCAGCATTTT.

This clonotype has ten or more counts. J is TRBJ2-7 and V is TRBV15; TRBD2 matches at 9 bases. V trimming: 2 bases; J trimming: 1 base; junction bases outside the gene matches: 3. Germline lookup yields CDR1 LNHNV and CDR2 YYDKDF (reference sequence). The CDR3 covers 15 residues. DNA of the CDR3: TGTGCCACCAGCAGACCTCTAGCGGGATCCTACGAGCAGTACTTC. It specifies CATSRPLAGSYEQYF.

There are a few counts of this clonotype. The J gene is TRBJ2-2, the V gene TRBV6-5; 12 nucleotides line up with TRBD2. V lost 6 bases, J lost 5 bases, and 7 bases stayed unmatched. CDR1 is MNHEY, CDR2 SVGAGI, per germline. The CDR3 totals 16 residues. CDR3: CASRLAGGPFTGELFF. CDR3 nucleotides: TGTGCCAGCAGGCTAGCGGGGGGGCCGTTTACCGGGGAGCTGTTTTTT.

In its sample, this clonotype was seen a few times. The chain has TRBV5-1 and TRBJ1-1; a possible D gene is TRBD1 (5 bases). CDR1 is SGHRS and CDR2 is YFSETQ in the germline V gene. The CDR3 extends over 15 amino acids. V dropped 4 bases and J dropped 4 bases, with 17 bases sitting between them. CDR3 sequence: CASSASQVIGTEAFF. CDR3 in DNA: TGCGCCAGCAGCGCCTCACAGGTCATTGGCACTGAAGCTTTCTTT.

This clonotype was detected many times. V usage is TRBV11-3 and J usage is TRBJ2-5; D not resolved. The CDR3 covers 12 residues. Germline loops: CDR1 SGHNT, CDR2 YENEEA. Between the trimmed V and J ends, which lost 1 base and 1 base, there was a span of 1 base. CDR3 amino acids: CASSLVQETQYF. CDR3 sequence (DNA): TGTGCCAGCAGCTTAGTCCAAGAGACCCAGTACTTC.

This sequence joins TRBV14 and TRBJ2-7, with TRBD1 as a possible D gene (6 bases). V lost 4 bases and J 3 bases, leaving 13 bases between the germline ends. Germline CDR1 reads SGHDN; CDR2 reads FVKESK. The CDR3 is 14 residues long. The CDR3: CASSPKWGHYEQYF. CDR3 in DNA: TGTGCCAGCAGCCCTAAGTGGGGACACTACGAGCAGTACTTC.